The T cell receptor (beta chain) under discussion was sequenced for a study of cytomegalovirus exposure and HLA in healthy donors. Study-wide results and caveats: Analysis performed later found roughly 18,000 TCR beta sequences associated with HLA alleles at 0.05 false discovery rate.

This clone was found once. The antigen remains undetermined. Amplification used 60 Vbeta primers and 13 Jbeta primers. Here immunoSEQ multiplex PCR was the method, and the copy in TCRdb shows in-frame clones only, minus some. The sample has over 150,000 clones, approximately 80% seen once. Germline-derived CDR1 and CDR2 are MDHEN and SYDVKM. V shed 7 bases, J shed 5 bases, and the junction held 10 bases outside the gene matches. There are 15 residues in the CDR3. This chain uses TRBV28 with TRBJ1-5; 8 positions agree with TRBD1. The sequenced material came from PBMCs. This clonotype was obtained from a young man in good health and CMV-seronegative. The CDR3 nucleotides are TGTGCCAGCAACCTAATACAGGGGGTAGATCAGCCCCAGCATTTT. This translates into CASNLIQGVDQPQHF.